The 20 T cell receptor beta chains below were found in one sample sequenced in a study of blood T cell repertoires in COVID-19. Clones were read by immunoSEQ multiplex PCR, and TCRdb kept only the in-frame ones, dropping some. The repertoire has about 300,000 clones, around 90% of them found once; the top ten carry 1.7%. Material: PBMCs or T cells enriched from blood (not recorded which). The receptor source for this set is a woman between 40 and 50 years old who had recovered from COVID-19.

This clone came up once. V usage is TRBV30 and J usage is TRBJ1-4; D remains unclear. Trimming left V 0 bases short and J 6 bases short, with 11 bases between. The CDR3 loop spans 14 amino acids. Germline CDR1 is GTSNPN and CDR2 is SVGIG (reference sequence). The CDR3 region is CAWSVPPVDEKLFF. CDR3 DNA: TGTGCCTGGAGTGTCCCCCCCGTTGATGAAAAACTGTTTTTT.

The chain is built from TRBV5-1 and TRBJ2-3; D remains ambiguous. This CDR3 spans 14 amino acids. V gave up 1 base and J gave up 2 bases, with 8 bases separating them. In germline, CDR1 is SGHRS, CDR2 YFSETQ. CDR3 DNA: TGCGCCAGCAGCTTGACAAACCCCACAGATACGCAGTATTTT. The encoded protein is CASSLTNPTDTQYF.

This sequence joins TRBV7-2 and TRBJ1-1, with D uncertain. There are 13 residues in the CDR3. In germline, CDR1 is SGHTA, CDR2 FQGNSA. Trimming took 4 bases from V and 11 from J, leaving 17 bases between them. The DNA for the CDR3 is TGTGCCAGCAGCTCCGTGATTGGGCCCAGCGCTTTCTTT. Residues: CASSSVIGPSAFF.

This clone was counted only a few times. The chain uses TRBV5-6 and TRBJ2-3; D perhaps matches TRBD1 (5 bases). V was shortened by 1 base and J by 1 base, with 10 bases between the two germline ends. The CDR3 is 15 residues long. Germline V CDR1 and CDR2: SGHDT, YYEEEE. As DNA, the CDR3 is TGTGCCAGCAGCTTGCCGGCAGGGCGCACAGATACGCAGTATTTT. Its protein is CASSLPAGRTDTQYF. The entire variable domain, with the rest obtained from reference TRBV5-6 and TRBJ2-3, is as follows: DAGVTQSPTHLIKTRGQQVTLRCSPKSGHDTVSWYQQALGQGPQFIFQYYEEEERQRGNFPDRFSGHQFPNYSSELNVNALLLGDSALYLCASSLPAGRTDTQYFGPGTRLTVL.

The CDR3 DNA follows: TGCGCCAGCAGCCAAGATAAAAGCGGGAGTAGGATCGGGGAGCTGTTTTTT. Translating gives CASSQDKSGSRIGELFF. The chain has TRBV4-3 and TRBJ2-2, with 8 nucleotides matching TRBD2. The germline gives CDR1 LGHNA, CDR2 YSLEER. The CDR3 length is 17 residues. J was trimmed by 7 bases and V by 0 bases; bases with no gene match: 10.

This rearrangement joins TRBV11-2 to TRBJ2-1; 11 bases map to TRBD1. The germline CDR1 and CDR2 sequences are SGHAT and FQNNGV. This CDR3 contains 13 residues. Losses at the gene ends were 6 bases for V and 5 bases for J; bases not matched to a gene: 0. CDR3 residues: CASRGQGDNEQFF. Here the CDR3 DNA reads TGTGCCAGCAGGGGACAGGGGGACAATGAGCAGTTCTTC.

There are many counts of this clone. The rearrangement uses TRBV15 and TRBJ1-1; perhaps TRBD1 as D (5 bases). CDR3 size: 14 residues. CDR1 is LNHNV, CDR2 YYDKDF, per germline (reference sequence). V lost 2 bases to trimming and J lost 3 bases, with 10 bases between them. CDR3 protein: CATSRKTGDTEAFF. As DNA, the CDR3 is TGTGCCACCAGCAGAAAGACGGGGGACACTGAAGCTTTCTTT.

The J gene is TRBJ1-5, the V gene TRBV18; the match to TRBD1 covers 7 bases. V gave up 6 bases and J gave up 2 bases; unmatched junction bases: 10. Germline lookup yields CDR1 KGHSH and CDR2 LQKENI. This CDR3 spans 16 amino acids. This CDR3 reads CASSTRQGGGNQPQHF. The CDR3 nucleotides are TGTGCCAGCTCGACTCGACAGGGTGGCGGCAATCAGCCCCAGCATTTT.

V is TRBV30 and J is TRBJ1-2; 8 positions match TRBD1. This CDR3 spans 13 amino acids. Germline lookup yields CDR1 GTSNPN and CDR2 SVGIG (reference sequence). The junction had 6 bases not matched to a gene; V was cut back by 2 bases and J by 7 bases. The CDR3 coding sequence is TGTGCCTGGAGTCCAGGGGGCTCGCGTGGCTACACCTTC. Protein product: CAWSPGGSRGYTF. Full variable domain (rest looked up from reference TRBV30 and TRBJ1-2): SQTIHQWPATLVQPVGSPLSLECTVEGTSNPNLYWYRQAAGRGLQLLFYSVGIGQISSEVPQNLSASRPQDRQFILSSKKLLLSDSGFYLCAWSPGGSRGYTFGSGTRLTVV.

The chain combines TRBV10-2 with TRBJ2-4, with D perhaps matching TRBD2 (6 bases). Trimming stripped 2 bases from V and 1 base from J, with 6 bases between. The CDR3 loop spans 14 amino acids. Germline CDR1 and CDR2: WSHSY and SAAADI. The DNA of the CDR3 is TGCGCCAGCAGTGAGAGCGGGGCCAAAAACATTCAGTACTTC. It codes for CASSESGAKNIQYF.

V gene TRBV7-8 combines with J gene TRBJ1-1; TRBD1 agrees at 7 bases. This CDR3 comprises 14 residues. Germline lookup yields CDR1 SGHVS and CDR2 FQNEAQ. With V trimmed by 5 bases and J by 0 bases, 3 bases remained unmatched. The CDR3 region has the DNA TGTGCCAGCAGCCACAGGGGCCTGAACACTGAAGCTTTCTTT. Translation gives CASSHRGLNTEAFF. Full variable domain (outside the CDR3, taken from reference TRBV7-8 and TRBJ1-1): GAGVSQSPRYKVAKRGQDVALRCDPISGHVSLFWYQQALGQGPEFLTYFQNEAQLDKSGLPSDRFFAERPEGSVSTLKIQRTQQEDSAVYLCASSHRGLNTEAFFGQGTRLTVV.

The V gene is TRBV10-2, the J gene TRBJ2-2; TRBD1 matches at 9 bases. From germline, CDR1 is WSHSY and CDR2 SAAADI. The CDR3 loop spans 15 amino acids. The V gene end was trimmed by 6 bases and the J gene end by 5 bases; junction bases not matched to a gene: 7. The CDR3 DNA reads TGCGCCAGCAGCTACAGGGGGCGCGGGACCGGGGAGCTGTTTTTT. Its protein is CASSYRGRGTGELFF.

This chain connects TRBV3-1 (or the pseudogene TRBV3-2) to TRBJ2-5; TRBD2 matches 15 bases. After removal of 2 bases from V and 2 bases from J, the junction contained 9 bases not matched to a gene. This CDR3 has 19 residues. The V gene's germline CDR1 is LGHDT and CDR2 YNNKEL (reference sequence). The CDR3 nucleotides read TGTGCCAGCAGCCAACGTCCGGGACTAGCGGGGGGTCGGCAAGAGACCCAGTACTTC. This gives the protein CASSQRPGLAGGRQETQYF.

V and J are TRBV5-1 and TRBJ1-2; D is undetermined. The V and J ends lost 4 bases and 2 bases respectively, with 12 bases between them. The V gene's germline CDR1 is SGHRS and CDR2 YFSETQ. The CDR3 totals 14 residues. The CDR3 protein is CASSRDRRNYGYTF. CDR3 sequence (DNA): TGCGCCAGCAGCCGGGATAGGAGGAACTATGGCTACACCTTC.

J is TRBJ2-7 and V is TRBV7-9; TRBD2 aligns across 11 bases. With 1 base clipped from V and 1 base from J, the junction kept 0 bases outside the gene matches. Germline V gene lookup returns CDR1 SEHNR and CDR2 FQNEAQ (reference sequence). CDR3 length: 15 residues. The CDR3, as DNA: TGTGCCAGCAGCTTAGGACTAGCGGGATCCTACGAGCAGTACTTC. Its protein is CASSLGLAGSYEQYF.

V gene TRBV6-5 combines with J gene TRBJ1-5; tentatively, D is TRBD1 (6 bases). Trimming removed 8 bases from V and 0 bases from J, with 11 bases in between. CDR1 and CDR2 (germline): MNHEY, SVGAGI. CDR3 length: 14 residues. The CDR3 nucleotides read TGTGCCAGCTACGACAGGCGTAGCAATCAGCCCCAGCATTTT. Amino acids: CASYDRRSNQPQHF.

The V gene is TRBV11-1, the J gene TRBJ1-1; weak D call: TRBD1 (6 bases). The CDR3 extends over 15 amino acids. Germline V CDR1 and CDR2: SGHAT, FQDESV (reference sequence). V dropped 4 bases and J dropped 7 bases, with 19 bases sitting between them. CDR3 in amino acids: CASSSPTGGRLEAFF. As DNA, the CDR3 is TGTGCCAGCAGCTCACCGACAGGAGGACGGCTTGAAGCTTTCTTT.

The genes are TRBV4-1 and TRBJ1-1; no definite D call. The CDR3 consists of 18 residues. Germline assignment: CDR1 MGHRA and CDR2 YSYEKL. Trimming took off 0 bases at V and 3 bases at J, with 20 bases between the two ends. CDR3: CASSQDPARGQMYTEAFF. The CDR3 DNA sequence: TGCGCCAGCAGCCAAGATCCAGCGCGGGGTCAGATGTACACTGAAGCTTTCTTT.

The gene calls are TRBV24-1 and TRBJ2-6, with D perhaps TRBD2 (5 bases). The length of the CDR3 is 17 residues. CDR1 KGHDR and CDR2 SFDVKD come from the germline V gene. Between the trimmed V and J ends, which lost 4 bases and 1 base, there was a span of 13 bases. CDR3 protein: CATSDLPGESGANVLTF. The CDR3, as DNA: TGTGCCACCAGTGACCTGCCCGGGGAGTCTGGGGCCAACGTCCTGACTTTC.

V gene TRBV6-7 combines with J gene TRBJ2-7; 7 bases fit TRBD2. TRBV6-7 falls under the ORF class, with uncertain function. V shed 6 bases, J shed 7 bases, and the junction held 15 bases outside the gene matches. The CDR3 spans 15 residues. In DNA, the CDR3 is TGTGCCAGCAGCAACTCCCTAGCGGCCCAACGGGAGCAGTACTTC. Translated: CASSNSLAAQREQYF.